A selection of T cell receptor beta chains follows, all from one sample in a study of T cell responses to AZD1222 COVID-19 vaccine. Produced via immunoSEQ multiplex PCR; TCRdb's table is partial and in-frame only. Of 120,000 or so clones listed, 89% are singletons. Sequenced material: peripheral blood, taken on day 0 of AZD1222 vaccination. These receptors all stem from an adult in good health. CDR3s include the opening cysteine and the closing phenylalanine or tryptophan.

cdr3_aa | v_call
CASRRLAGGETQYF | TRBV19
CAISEGQSNSPLHF | TRBV10-3
CSASGRGREQYF | TRBV20-1
CASSLNENVGPGTDTQYF | TRBV27
CATSRARSTNEKLFF | TRBV15
CASSQDTSYEQYF | TRBV4-3
CASSLYVGRLDEQYF | TRBV7-3
CSVEDGLNTGELFF | TRBV29-1
CASSYSLAGQTDTQYF | TRBV6-5
CASRPSASGNTIYF | TRBV7-9
CASSPGTSSYEQYF | TRBV28
CASSFGTNSGANVLTF | TRBV28
CATSTTDGGVNTEAFF | TRBV15
CASSPYRESGEQYF | TRBV28
CASSALTQETQYF | TRBV11-2
CATSRDFEAPPFF | TRBV15
CASHPPDQPRDTQYF | TRBV2
CAWTEYTDTQYF | TRBV30
CASSPGQNYGYTF | TRBV19
CSATDSPPSEQFF | TRBV29-1
CASSYGMGTDTQYF | TRBV6-6
CASIRGGSSYNEQFF | TRBV19
CASSEASYEQYF | TRBV2
CATGPGTDEQFF | TRBV10-3
CASSLGNRWGAVGNTEAFF | TRBV11-3
CASSPRTDYAETQYF | TRBV19
CASSISSGISSYNEQFF | TRBV19
CASSQVGRERDWAKTQYF | TRBV3-1/TRBV3-2
CASSETGGPTGELFF | TRBV6-1
CASSTGLNYGYTF | TRBV19
CATSDPGQGVSNEQFF | TRBV24-1
CASSLGLAGELFF | TRBV7-9
CSVASWTQENTIYF | TRBV29-1
CASSMTDLVQPQHF | TRBV19
CATSGEASPSTDTQYF | TRBV24-1
CASSLMGGSYNEQFF | TRBV7-3
CASNGRANEKLFF | TRBV2
CASSRGTSGAYEQYF | TRBV4-1
CASNKVYMNTEAFF | TRBV10-2
CASFCSYEQYF | TRBV21-1
CASSLPDSHPNTGELFF | TRBV7-6
CASSVLRADTQYF | TRBV9
CASSLNGNGGGIVTNEKLFF | TRBV5-1
CASSPFEGSDTQYF | TRBV5-6
CASSPFLVYNEQFF | TRBV9
CASSHMGGREKLFF | TRBV5-4
CASRSGVGGSDEQYF | TRBV5-4
CATSDTDSPSYEQYF | TRBV24-1
CASSQYKSSYNSPLHF | TRBV3-1/TRBV3-2
CASSSPGQGSTGELFF | TRBV7-9
CASSQDGGTALYGYTF | TRBV4-3
CASSLDPSGRGYYEQYF | TRBV5-6
CASSISTGVGNQPQHF | TRBV7-8